This T cell receptor (beta chain) comes out of a study of blood T cell repertoires in COVID-19. Study summary: In each case, the material was cDNA or gDNA derived from T cells, B-cell-depleted T cells, or PBMCs.

The assay was immunoSEQ multiplex PCR, and TCRdb's table has in-frame clones only and misses some. Of about 280,000 clones listed, 82% were seen once; the top ten hold less than 5.5%. In terms of age and location, participants ranged from about 18 to 90 years and lived in around 22 US areas. Cohort placement rested on clinical history that participants reported themselves. This CDR3 region has 15 residues. The V segment lost 1 base and the J segment 5 bases; nucleotides outside the gene matches: 5. Germline CDR1 and CDR2: LGHDT and YNNKEL (reference sequence). This receptor was obtained from a man aged 40-55 years who had been exposed to COVID-19. The V gene is TRBV3-1 (or the pseudogene TRBV3-2), the J gene TRBJ2-7; 10 bases align to TRBD2. The sequencing sample was made of PBMCs or T cells enriched from blood (not recorded which). This CDR3 is CASSQAWLAGDEQYF. The CDR3 DNA follows: TGTGCCAGCAGCCAAGCTTGGCTAGCGGGAGACGAGCAGTACTTC.